A single sample gave rise to the 25 T cell receptor beta chains below, sequenced in a study of shared clonotypes between healthy human individuals. TCRdb's copy holds only in-frame clones and misses some; the assay was immunoSEQ multiplex PCR. Of over a million clones listed, more than 95% were seen once; the top ten hold about 1.2%. Sequenced sample: naive CD4+ T cells sorted from blood. The subset was: CD45RA+ positively selected. All receptors come from a man aged 25 to 45 in good health.

This sequence joins TRBV6-6 and TRBJ2-1, with D hard to call. The CDR3 consists of 14 residues. Germline V gives CDR1 MNHNY, CDR2 SVGAGI (reference sequence). V lost 0 bases, J lost 6 bases, and 9 bases lay in between. CDR3 sequence: CASSYSALGNEQFF. In DNA, the CDR3 is TGTGCCAGCAGTTACTCGGCCTTGGGCAATGAGCAGTTCTTC.

J is TRBJ2-7 and V is TRBV2; D is ambiguous. Trimming pared 2 bases from V and 2 bases from J, leaving 16 bases between. Germline CDR1 is SNHLY and CDR2 is FYNNEI. This CDR3 is built from 16 residues. The CDR3 spells CASSETPLAVAYEQYF. CDR3 coding DNA: TGTGCCAGCAGTGAAACCCCCTTAGCAGTCGCCTACGAGCAGTACTTC.

A single count supports this clone. The chain has TRBV11-3 and TRBJ2-1; 10 nucleotides line up with TRBD2. Per germline, CDR1 SGHNT and CDR2 YENEEA. The CDR3 has 14 amino acids. V shed 5 bases and J 8 bases; nucleotides not matched to a gene: 6. The CDR3 sequence: CASSASGSRDEQFF. For the CDR3, the DNA is TGTGCCAGCAGCGCTAGCGGGAGTAGAGATGAGCAGTTCTTC.

This chain uses TRBV11-2 with TRBJ2-7; TRBD2 matches 8 bases. The CDR3 length is 15 residues. Per the germline V gene, CDR1 is SGHAT and CDR2 is FQNNGV. J lost 4 bases, V lost 3 bases, and 8 bases had no gene match. CDR3 amino acids: CASSFPVASGYEQYF. The CDR3 coding sequence is TGTGCCAGCAGCTTCCCAGTCGCTAGCGGGTACGAGCAGTACTTC.

The chain has TRBV10-1 and TRBJ2-7; TRBD2 aligns across 10 bases. The trim removed 3 bases at V and 4 bases at J, leaving 6 bases unmatched. Germline lookup yields CDR1 WNHNN and CDR2 SYGVQD (reference sequence). The CDR3 extends over 15 amino acids. CDR3 DNA sequence: TGCGCCAGCAGTGATACTAGCGGGACCTTGTACGAGCAGTACTTC. Its translation is CASSDTSGTLYEQYF.

The rearrangement joins TRBV5-1 to TRBJ2-5; TRBD1 agrees at 10 bases. Germline V lookup: CDR1 SGHRS, CDR2 YFSETQ. The CDR3 covers 14 residues. V shed 5 bases, J shed 2 bases, and the junction held 3 bases outside the gene matches. CDR3 protein: CASSMGQGQETQYF. The CDR3 nucleotides read TGCGCCAGCAGTATGGGACAGGGGCAAGAGACCCAGTACTTC. The full variable domain, completed using reference TRBV5-1 and TRBJ2-5, is KAGVTQTPRYLIKTRGQQVTLSCSPISGHRSVSWYQQTPGQGLQFLFEYFSETQRNKGNFPGRFSGRQFSNSRSEMNVSTLELGDSALYLCASSMGQGQETQYFGPGTRLLVL.

This chain joins TRBV7-2 and TRBJ2-1; TRBD2 is a possible D gene (6 bases). The CDR3 consists of 16 residues. Germline assignment: CDR1 SGHTA and CDR2 FQGNSA. Trimming took 5 bases from V and 3 from J, leaving 17 bases between them. Here the CDR3 DNA reads TGTGCCAGCAGCCCCCTCCCCGCGGGGAACTACAATGAGCAGTTCTTC. Encoded protein: CASSPLPAGNYNEQFF.

This clone came up a few times. The chain links TRBV5-1 to TRBJ2-7; TRBD2 matches 13 bases. With 4 bases clipped from V and 7 bases from J, the junction kept 2 bases outside the gene matches. Germline V lookup: CDR1 SGHRS, CDR2 YFSETQ. The CDR3 has 13 amino acids. The CDR3 loop is CASSMGLAGEQYF. CDR3 coding DNA: TGCGCCAGCAGCATGGGACTAGCGGGAGAGCAGTACTTC. The whole variable domain, filled in from reference TRBV5-1 and TRBJ2-7, reads KAGVTQTPRYLIKTRGQQVTLSCSPISGHRSVSWYQQTPGQGLQFLFEYFSETQRNKGNFPGRFSGRQFSNSRSEMNVSTLELGDSALYLCASSMGLAGEQYFGPGTRLTVT.

The chain combines TRBV6-6 with TRBJ2-3; 10 bases are shared with TRBD1. Germline V CDR1 and CDR2: MNHNY, SVGAGI (reference sequence). This CDR3 is built from 15 residues. V lost 0 bases and J lost 4; bases outside the gene matches: 1. The CDR3 DNA is TGTGCCAGCAGTTACTCTGGGACAGGGGCAGATACGCAGTATTTT. Translating gives CASSYSGTGADTQYF.

The chain uses TRBV5-1 and TRBJ2-2, with 9 bases fitting TRBD2. Germline assignment: CDR1 SGHRS and CDR2 YFSETQ. The CDR3 sequence is 18 residues long. Trimming cost V 0 bases and J 0 bases; bases outside gene matches: 6. The CDR3: CASSLARLAETNTGELFF. In DNA form, the CDR3 reads TGCGCCAGCAGCTTGGCGCGACTAGCGGAGACGAACACCGGGGAGCTGTTTTTT.

J is TRBJ1-4 and V is TRBV6-1; 7 nucleotides align to TRBD1. The CDR3 loop spans 13 amino acids. Germline lookup yields CDR1 MNHNS and CDR2 SASEGT. Trimming took 6 bases from V and 8 from J; bases not matched to a gene: 6. The CDR3 nucleotides read TGTGCCAGCAGGACAGGGTTAGGAGAAAAACTGTTTTTT. Translated, it gives CASRTGLGEKLFF.

J is TRBJ2-1 and V is TRBV11-3, with D possibly being TRBD1 or TRBD2 (6 bases each). The CDR3 is 16 amino acids. Germline CDR1 SGHNT, CDR2 YENEEA. Trimming shortened V by 5 bases and J by 0 bases, and 14 bases separated the two germline ends. The CDR3 sequence is CASSRRGDSSYNEQFF. CDR3 in DNA: TGTGCCAGCAGCCGAAGGGGGGATTCCTCCTACAATGAGCAGTTCTTC.

The V call is TRBV28, the J call TRBJ1-5; 10 bases fit TRBD1. This CDR3 region has 19 residues. Germline V gene sequence: CDR1 MDHEN, CDR2 SYDVKM. With V trimmed by 5 bases and J by 1 base, 14 bases remained unmatched. The DNA of the CDR3 is TGTGCCAGCAGTCCTCCCAGCCTCCGGGACAGGGGAAGCAATCAGCCCCAGCATTTT. Translating gives CASSPPSLRDRGSNQPQHF.

The chain's CDR3 is CASSLSGPAGTEAFF. CDR3 DNA: TGTGCCAGCAGTTTATCCGGCCCGGCGGGCACTGAAGCTTTCTTT. V is TRBV28 and J is TRBJ1-1; D unclear. V was shortened by 1 base and J by 4 bases, with 13 bases between the two germline ends. Per the germline V gene, CDR1 is MDHEN and CDR2 is SYDVKM. The length of the CDR3 is 15 residues.

This clone was counted once. This sequence joins TRBV28 and TRBJ2-7; 8 nucleotides agree with TRBD1. Trimming took 3 bases from V and 6 from J; bases not matched to a gene: 4. The CDR3 is made up of 13 amino acids. Germline V gene data show CDR1 as MDHEN and CDR2 as SYDVKM. CDR3: CASSLDRVGEQYF. In DNA form, the CDR3 reads TGTGCCAGCAGTTTGGACAGGGTAGGCGAGCAGTACTTC.

The J gene is TRBJ2-1, the V gene TRBV7-8, with D possibly TRBD2 on 7 matching bases. From germline, CDR1 is SGHVS and CDR2 FQNEAQ. V dropped 5 bases and J dropped 9 bases, with 23 bases sitting between them. This CDR3 spans 16 amino acids. Here the CDR3 DNA reads TGTGCCAGCAGCCCTAGGGGCGGGAGCAGGGGCGGTGAGCAGTTCTTC. Translated, it gives CASSPRGGSRGGEQFF.

The chain has TRBV28 and TRBJ2-2, with D tentatively TRBD1 or TRBD2 (6 bases each). V was trimmed by 5 bases and J by 5 bases, leaving 24 bases between them. Germline CDR1 reads MDHEN; CDR2 reads SYDVKM. CDR3 length equals 18 residues. This CDR3 is CASSPIPMGGAWTGELFF. The CDR3 region has the DNA TGTGCCAGCAGTCCAATACCCATGGGGGGCGCGTGGACCGGGGAGCTGTTTTTT.

This rearrangement joins TRBV25-1 to TRBJ2-7; unclear D gene. Looked up from germline, CDR1 is MGHDK and CDR2 is SYGVNS. Trimming shortened V by 1 base and J by 2 bases, and 9 bases separated the two germline ends. The CDR3 sequence is 14 residues long. The DNA for the CDR3 is TGTGCCAGCAGTGAATCCCCGTTGACCTACGAGCAGTACTTC. It specifies CASSESPLTYEQYF.

Here the CDR3 reads CASRSGTGRLGEQFF. The CDR3 DNA follows: TGTGCCAGCAGATCCGGGACAGGGCGTCTGGGTGAGCAGTTCTTC. The chain carries TRBV5-4 and TRBJ2-1, with 9 bases that match TRBD1. Germline loops: CDR1 SGHNT, CDR2 YYREEE (reference sequence). The CDR3 loop spans 15 amino acids. Losses at the gene ends were 5 bases for V and 9 bases for J; bases not matched to a gene: 12.

The V gene is TRBV4-3, the J gene TRBJ2-2; possibly TRBD1 or TRBD2 for D (5 bases each). The V gene's germline CDR1 is LGHNA and CDR2 YSLEER. Trimming pared 0 bases from V and 9 bases from J, leaving 8 bases between. The length of the CDR3 is 13 residues. CDR3 DNA sequence: TGCGCCAGCAGCCAAGAAAGGGACCGGGAGCTGTTTTTT. Its translation: CASSQERDRELFF.

The rearrangement links TRBV5-5 to TRBJ2-1, with D possibly matching TRBD1 (5 bases). The CDR3 is made up of 12 amino acids. The germline CDR1 and CDR2 sequences are SGHKS and YYEKEE (reference sequence). V lost 1 base to trimming and J lost 8 bases, with 7 bases between them. Here the CDR3 reads CASSLQGDEQFF. CDR3 DNA: TGTGCCAGCAGCTTGCAGGGCGATGAGCAGTTCTTC.

This clone was detected only once. The chain combines TRBV2 with TRBJ2-3; D remains unclear. The CDR3 sequence is 13 residues long. Germline lookup yields CDR1 SNHLY and CDR2 FYNNEI. Trimming stripped 6 bases from V and 5 bases from J, with 12 bases between. As DNA, the CDR3 is TGTGCCAGCAGCAACGAGATGCAAGATACGCAGTATTTT. This codes for CASSNEMQDTQYF.

This clone has a single count. V usage is TRBV5-1 and J usage is TRBJ1-2, with D tentatively TRBD1 (6 bases). This CDR3 is 15 amino acids long. Trimming cost V 4 bases and J 5 bases, with 18 bases left between them. Germline lookup yields CDR1 SGHRS and CDR2 YFSETQ. The chain's CDR3 is CASSPGNREGYGYTF. The CDR3 bases are TGCGCCAGCAGCCCAGGTAACAGGGAAGGTTATGGCTACACCTTC. Looking up the rest from reference TRBV5-1 and TRBJ1-2 gives the full variable domain: KAGVTQTPRYLIKTRGQQVTLSCSPISGHRSVSWYQQTPGQGLQFLFEYFSETQRNKGNFPGRFSGRQFSNSRSEMNVSTLELGDSALYLCASSPGNREGYGYTFGSGTRLTVV.

The rearrangement links TRBV15 to TRBJ2-3; no firm D call. The CDR3 loop spans 12 amino acids. Trimming took off 0 bases at V and 6 bases at J, with 4 bases between the two ends. Germline lookup yields CDR1 LNHNV and CDR2 YYDKDF (reference sequence). CDR3 bases: TGTGCCACCAGCAGAGATTCCGATACGCAGTATTTT. This translates into CATSRDSDTQYF. Combining the CDR3 with reference TRBV15 and TRBJ2-3 gives the whole variable domain DAMVIQNPRYQVTQFGKPVTLSCSQTLNHNVMYWYQQKSSQAPKLLFHYYDKDFNNEADTPDNFQSRRPNTSFCFLDIRSPGLGDTAMYLCATSRDSDTQYFGPGTRLTVL.

CDR3 DNA sequence: TGTGCCAGCAGCTTTACTAGCGGGATCCTCGGGAATACGCAGTATTTT. It translates to CASSFTSGILGNTQYF. The genes are TRBV7-6 and TRBJ2-3; 10 nucleotides match TRBD2. Losses at the gene ends were 3 bases for V and 7 bases for J; bases not matched to a gene: 10. Germline V gives CDR1 SGHVS, CDR2 FNYEAQ. The CDR3 covers 16 residues. The variable domain in full, with the rest retrieved from reference TRBV7-6 and TRBJ2-3, is GAGVSQSPRYKVTKRGQDVALRCDPISGHVSLYWYRQALGQGPEFLTYFNYEAQQDKSGLPNDRFSAERPEGSISTLTIQRTEQRDSAMYRCASSFTSGILGNTQYFGPGTRLTVL.